The present entry profiles one TCR beta chain with its context. The assay was immunoSEQ multiplex PCR, and TCRdb's table has in-frame clones only and misses some. The table has 82,000 or so clones, roughly 95% seen once. The sample originates from a study of technical replicates of blood from several donors. The CDR3 length is 15 residues. Germline V gives CDR1 SEHNR, CDR2 FQNEAQ (reference sequence). J was trimmed by 0 bases and V by 5 bases; bases with no gene match: 7. The rearrangement uses TRBV7-9 and TRBJ2-7; TRBD1 matches at 7 bases. The sequence derives from a human donor in good health. The specimen sequenced was T cells isolated from PBMCs. The CDR3 DNA follows: TGTGCCAGCAGCCCGGGGACAGCCCTCTCCTACGAGCAGTACTTC. It yields the protein CASSPGTALSYEQYF.